This entry describes one TCR beta chain. Its antigen is currently unknown. Sequencing was performed on unsorted PBMC DNA using ten immunoSEQ deep assay plates. Clones were sequenced by immunoSEQ multiplex PCR, and TCRdb holds only the in-frame ones, with some missing. The sample contains approximately 470,000 clones, roughly 80% of which appear only once. Donors were Caucasian adults residing in Nashville, Tennessee, USA. The source of the sample is a study of shared clonotypes between healthy human individuals. This CDR3 comprises 15 residues. From germline, CDR1 is MRHNA and CDR2 SNTAGT. V lost 6 bases and J lost 2; bases outside the gene matches: 6. Broader study findings: The low donor count limited represented genetic and exposure-history diversity. Measured sharing among donors was expected to vary with sequencing depth.

This TCR was recovered from a woman between 40 and 55 years old in good health. Some clones in this sample may be carry-over from other donors' samples. The rearrangement uses TRBV6-4 and TRBJ2-3; 9 bases match TRBD1. Sequencing was done on a sample of PBMCs. The DNA of the CDR3 is TGTGCCAGCAGCCTCGGACAGGGGACCACAGATACGCAGTATTTT. Translation: CASSLGQGTTDTQYF.